A selection of T cell receptor beta chains follows, all from one sample in a study of T cell repertoires in cytomegalovirus infection. For these receptors, no antigen is known. MiXCR was run by TCRdb on the reads, yielding one entry per CDR3 protein. The sample has around 900,000 distinct CDR3 sequences; less than 35% are singletons. The sample in question was cultured CD8+ T cells from PBMCs, obtained from culture after CMV antigen stimulation. These receptors came from a human donor in good health (CMV status not recorded). Some clones in this sample may be carry-over from other donors' samples. Each CDR3 is given with its conserved first and last residue. D genes are given only for firm matches. For some rows the clone size is stated as once, few or many, or as a class when expanded; others skip it.

d_call,v_call,clone_size,j_call,cdr3_nt,cdr3_aa
-,TRBV10-1,-,TRBJ2-2,TGCGCCAGCAGTGAGGGACACGGGGAGCTGTTTTTT,CASSEGHGELFF
-,TRBV7-4,-,TRBJ1-2,TGTGCCAGCTCCAGCTTACTGGCCAACTATGGCTACACCTTC,CASSSLLANYGYTF
-,TRBV6-5,few,TRBJ2-2,TGTGCCAGCAGTTACGCCGAGGAGGGCACCGGGGAGCTGTTTTTT,CASSYAEEGTGELFF
TRBD2,TRBV7-9,few,TRBJ2-2,TGTGCCAGCAACCACGGGGGGGTCACCGGGGAGCTGTTTTTT,CASNHGGVTGELFF
-,TRBV27,-,TRBJ2-1,TGTGCCAGCAGTTTATCAGAGGACAATGAGCAGTTCTTC,CASSLSEDNEQFF
-,TRBV20-1,few,TRBJ1-1,TGCAGTGCCCCTGAGGGGAGAGGGTCCTTCGGGGCTTTCTTT,CSAPEGRGSFGAFF
TRBD1,TRBV6-2/TRBV6-3,-,TRBJ1-6,TGTGCCAGCATTCCCCGGGACAGGGGGCAGAATTCACCCCTCCACTTT,CASIPRDRGQNSPLHF
TRBD2,TRBV9,few,TRBJ2-3,TGTGCCAGCAGCTTAAGTCCCGGGACTAGCGGGGGCCTAACAGATACGCAGTATTTT,CASSLSPGTSGGLTDTQYF
-,TRBV7-9,many,TRBJ1-6,TGTGCCAGCAGCGGGGTAACCCTCTTCGATTCACCCCTCCACTTT,CASSGVTLFDSPLHF
-,TRBV6-5,-,TRBJ2-6,TGTGCCAGCAGTTACGCTCCCTCTGGGGCCAACGTCCTGACTTTC,CASSYAPSGANVLTF
TRBD1,TRBV12-3/TRBV12-4,-,TRBJ1-1,TGTGCCAGCAGCTCAGACAGGGCTACTGAAGCTTTCTTT,CASSSDRATEAFF
-,TRBV7-9,many,TRBJ2-3,TGTGCCAGCAGCACAATCGAAGCAGATACGCAGTATTTT,CASSTIEADTQYF
TRBD1,TRBV6-5,-,TRBJ1-2,TGTGCCAGCAGGATACCGGGACAGGGCAACTATGGCTACACCTTC,CASRIPGQGNYGYTF
-,TRBV7-6,-,TRBJ2-1,TGTGCCAGCAGCTCCCTGGCGGGGAGGTTCTTCAATGAGCAGTTCTTC,CASSSLAGRFFNEQFF
-,TRBV12-3/TRBV12-4,few,TRBJ1-5,TGTGCCAGCAGTCCCACAGTGAGTGGTCATCAGCCCCAGCATTTT,CASSPTVSGHQPQHF
TRBD1,TRBV12-3/TRBV12-4,few,TRBJ1-2,TGTGCCAGCAGTTACGGGACAGAAGGGCAGAGCTACACCTTC,CASSYGTEGQSYTF
TRBD1,TRBV7-6,few,TRBJ1-1,TGTGCCAGCAGCTTAGCGACCGGGACAGGGGATTTTGAGGCCACTGAAGCTTTCTTT,CASSLATGTGDFEATEAFF
TRBD1,TRBV7-3,once,TRBJ2-3,TGTGCCAGCAGCTCGACAGGGGGCGACGATACGCAGTATTTT,CASSSTGGDDTQYF
-,TRBV6-5,few,TRBJ2-2,TGTGCCAGCAGTTACTCGACCAGGCCGAACACCGGGGAGCTGTTTTTT,CASSYSTRPNTGELFF
TRBD2,TRBV5-1,-,TRBJ2-1,TGCGCCAGCAGCTCCCTGACTAGCGGGGGGTACAATGAGCAGTTCTTC,CASSSLTSGGYNEQFF
-,TRBV6-1,-,TRBJ2-7,TGTGCCAGCAGTGAAACCGGGAGCTCCTACGAGCAGTACTTC,CASSETGSSYEQYF
-,TRBV7-9,many,TRBJ2-7,TGTGCCAGCAGCTTAGTCCGGGACGAGCAGTACTTC,CASSLVRDEQYF
-,TRBV29-1,few,TRBJ1-1,TGCAGCGTTGCAGGAGGGTTGAACACTGAAGCTTTCTTT,CSVAGGLNTEAFF
-,TRBV7-9,many,TRBJ1-3,TGTGCCAGCAGCCCTATGCTGTGGACCAGCATCTCTGGAAACACCATATATTTT,CASSPMLWTSISGNTIYF
-,TRBV5-5,-,TRBJ1-2,TGTGCCAGCAGCCCGGGCGGGTTACCTAACTATGGCTACACCTTC,CASSPGGLPNYGYTF
TRBD2,TRBV15,few,TRBJ2-1,TGTGCCACCAGCACACTACCCCCCGGGACTAGCGGGGGAAATGAGCAGTTCTTC,CATSTLPPGTSGGNEQFF
-,TRBV20-1,few,TRBJ2-6,TGCAGTGCTAGAGATCATGGGGCAGGGGCCAACGTCCTGACTTTC,CSARDHGAGANVLTF
-,TRBV11-1,-,TRBJ2-5,TGTGCCAGCAGCTCGGTCTTTGGGGTTCTCCCACAAGAGACCCAGTACTTC,CASSSVFGVLPQETQYF
-,TRBV7-9,-,TRBJ2-1,TGTGCCAGCAGCCCCCGGGACACCTACAATGAGCAGTTCTTC,CASSPRDTYNEQFF
-,TRBV27,-,TRBJ1-1,TGTGCCAGCAGTTTAGGGGTGGGGGGCACTGAAGCTTTCTTT,CASSLGVGGTEAFF